This section outlines one T cell receptor (beta chain) sequence together with its context. This entry belongs to a study of cytotoxic CD8 clonotypes in ibrutinib-treated CLL. Study-wide context: For this cohort, patients were 10 to 11 relapsed/refractory and about 16 treatment-naive, while 17 were IGHV unmutated. On average, more than 85,000 productive rearrangements and around 260,000 productive templates per sample.

This CDR3 contains 16 residues. The junction had 7 bases not matched to a gene; V was cut back by 0 bases and J by 4 bases. Germline V gives CDR1 MNHEY, CDR2 SVGAGI. Assay used: immunoSEQ multiplex PCR; TCRdb lists only in-frame clones, some missing. The data hold just over 200,000 clones, with 79% observed a single time. This clonotype was obtained from a human donor with chronic lymphocytic leukemia. Sequencing was performed on PBMCs, taken after 12 months of ibrutinib treatment. The chain has TRBV6-5 and TRBJ2-7; 9 bases line up with TRBD2. CDR3 nucleotides: TGTGCCAGCAGTTACTCCCTCGGCGGGGGGGCTTACGAGCAGTACTTC. Protein product: CASSYSLGGGAYEQYF.